Reported below is one TCR beta chain. The study ran its PCR with 60 Vbeta and 13 Jbeta primers. Libraries were prepared by immunoSEQ multiplex PCR; TCRdb keeps only in-frame clonotypes and omits some of them. This repertoire shows about 130,000 clones, just under 80% found once; its top ten account for over 1.5%. This specimen comes from a study of cytomegalovirus exposure and HLA in healthy donors. Germline V CDR1 and CDR2: MNHNS, SASEGT. V was clipped by 2 bases and J by 0 bases; unmatched bases: 4. CDR3 length: 15 amino acids. The clonotype originates from a woman aged 40 to 50 in good health and CMV-seronegative. The sample taken for sequencing was PBMCs. The rearrangement links TRBV6-1 to TRBJ2-7; 7 nucleotides match TRBD1. The CDR3 sequence: CASSESGDSSYEQYF. CDR3 coding DNA: TGTGCCAGCAGTGAATCTGGGGACAGCTCCTACGAGCAGTACTTC.